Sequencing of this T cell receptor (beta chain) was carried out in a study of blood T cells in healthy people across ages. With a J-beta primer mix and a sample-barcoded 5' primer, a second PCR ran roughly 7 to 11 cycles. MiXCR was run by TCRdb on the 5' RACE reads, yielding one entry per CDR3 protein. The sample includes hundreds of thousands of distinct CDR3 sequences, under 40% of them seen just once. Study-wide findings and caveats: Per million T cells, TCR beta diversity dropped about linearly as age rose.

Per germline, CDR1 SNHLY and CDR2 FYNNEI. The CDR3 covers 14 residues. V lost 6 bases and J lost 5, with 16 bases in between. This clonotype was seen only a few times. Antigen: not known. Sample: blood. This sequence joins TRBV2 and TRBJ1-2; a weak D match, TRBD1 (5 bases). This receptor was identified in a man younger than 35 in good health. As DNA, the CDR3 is TGTGCCAGCAGGGGGGAATGGCCTCCTTATGGCTACACCTTC. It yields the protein CASRGEWPPYGYTF.